The clone carrying this T cell receptor beta chain has ten or more counts. Antigen specificity is unknown. This entry is derived from a study of blood T cells in healthy people across ages. The CDR3 spans 13 residues. V shed 5 bases and J shed 4 bases, with 11 bases lying between them. In germline, CDR1 is SGHTA, CDR2 FQGNSA. The second PCR ran about 6 to 11 cycles with a sample-barcoded 5' primer and J-beta primers. TCRdb reprocessed the 5' RACE reads via MiXCR and lists one record per CDR3 protein. Altogether around 900,000 distinct CDR3 sequences are present, roughly 26% being singletons, with the ten largest covering approximately 15%. Study-level points and caveats: Among long-lived donors, naive CD4+ cells were more numerous and diversity higher than in aged donors.

The V call is TRBV7-2, the J call TRBJ1-2; TRBD1 might be the D (5 bases). Sample: blood. This TCR derives from a woman older than 75 in good health. The CDR3 nucleotides are TGTGCCAGCAGCAACCGGGGGACCTATGGCTACACCTTC. Translation: CASSNRGTYGYTF.